The clone carrying this T cell receptor beta chain was seen a handful of times. Its antigen is not known. This entry is derived from a study of human T cells and chemical hapten exposure. Whole-study context: Among samples, TCR yields varied mainly because of small differences in pooled library volume.

The CDR3 extends over 13 amino acids. V lost 4 bases and J 7 bases, leaving 12 bases between the germline ends. CDR1 is SGHRS and CDR2 is YFSETQ in the germline V gene. Each CDR3 protein is one row after TCRdb ran MiXCR on the RACE reads. The table lists 180,000 or so distinct CDR3 sequences, about 25% of them singletons, with 2% to 2.5% in the top ten. Study results and caveats: Sensitizing with DPC caused no change in TCRs above 1 in 1000 frequency. Given that the donors had alopecia, their immune response may differ from that seen in healthy people.

Described time point: patch test 3, about 24 weeks after DPC sensitization. Indicated treatment: therapeutic diphenylcyclopropenone sensitization with weekly scalp DPC. Unfractionated whole blood served as the source for total RNA extraction. The chain links TRBV5-1 to TRBJ1-5, with TRBD1 as a possible D gene (5 bases). The TCR sequence derives from a woman aged 40 to 50 with alopecia areata. Some clones in this sample may be carry-over from other donors' samples. The specimen comprised whole blood, sampled in connection with sensitization to the hapten diphenylcyclopropenone (DPC). The CDR3 is CASSPGTGQPQHF. The CDR3 DNA sequence: TGCGCCAGCAGCCCTGGGACGGGACAGCCCCAGCATTTT.